The rows below give T cell receptor beta chains drawn from one sample of a study of CD8 T cells in ankylosing spondylitis. TCRdb re-called the 5' RACE reads with MiXCR, one entry per CDR3 protein. This table has 90,000 to 120,000 distinct CDR3 sequences, approximately 25% appearing once. Sequencing input: synovial fluid, either unsorted or a sorted T cell fraction (not recorded which). These receptor sequences come from a male donor with ankylosing spondylitis. Each CDR3 is given with its conserved first and last residue. The order of the fields is clone size, D gene, J gene, V gene, CDR3 protein, CDR3 DNA. The D gene is left open where the match is weak. Part of the rows lack a size; the others show once, few, many or a class for expanded clones.

few - TRBJ1-5 TRBV7-2 CASSFSARGNQPQHF TGTGCCAGCAGCTTTTCGGCCAGGGGCAATCAGCCCCAGCATTTT
few TRBD1 TRBJ2-5 TRBV20-1 CSATTGVGTETQYF TGCAGTGCCACGACAGGGGTGGGGACAGAGACCCAGTACTTC
- - TRBJ2-7 TRBV6-2/TRBV6-3 CASKFTYSYEQYF TGTGCCAGCAAGTTTACCTACTCCTACGAGCAGTACTTC
few - TRBJ2-2 TRBV6-1 CASLARELFF TGTGCCAGCCTAGCGAGGGAGCTGTTTTTT
- - TRBJ2-2 TRBV20-1 CSASQGGDTGELFF TGCAGTGCTAGCCAAGGGGGTGACACCGGGGAGCTGTTTTTT
- - TRBJ2-5 TRBV5-1 CASSYSGTSKETQYF TGCGCCAGCAGCTATTCCGGGACATCCAAGGAGACCCAGTACTTC
- - TRBJ2-7 TRBV5-1 CASSLAGGKGYEQYF TGCGCCAGCAGCTTGGCCGGAGGCAAGGGGTACGAGCAGTACTTC
- - TRBJ2-5 TRBV20-1 CSAREYQETQYF TGCAGTGCTAGAGAGTACCAAGAGACCCAGTACTTC
- - TRBJ2-7 TRBV20-1 CSASRGYEQYF TGCAGTGCCAGCCGGGGGTACGAGCAGTACTTC
few - TRBJ2-2 TRBV10-3 CAIRQGGGELFF TGTGCCATCAGACAGGGAGGCGGGGAGCTGTTTTTT
many - TRBJ2-3 TRBV7-8 CASSLAGGSTDTQYF TGTGCCAGCAGCTTAGCAGGGGGTAGCACAGATACGCAGTATTTT
- TRBD2 TRBJ2-7 TRBV27 CASSPMGLAPVTSSYEQYF TGTGCCAGCAGTCCTATGGGACTAGCGCCCGTGACGTCCTCCTACGAGCAGTACTTC
few - TRBJ2-2 TRBV5-1 CASSLGPKAGTGELFF TGCGCCAGCAGCTTGGGACCTAAAGCGGGCACCGGGGAGCTGTTTTTT
few - TRBJ2-7 TRBV7-9 CASSSIYAYEQYF TGTGCCAGCAGCTCTATTTACGCCTACGAGCAGTACTTC
- - TRBJ1-4 TRBV9 CASSTPGGGNEKLFF TGTGCCAGCAGCACCCCCGGCGGGGGAAATGAAAAACTGTTTTTT
- - TRBJ1-5 TRBV30 CAWSGRADQPQHF TGTGCCTGGAGTGGCCGGGCAGATCAGCCCCAGCATTTT
- TRBD1 TRBJ1-1 TRBV30 CAWSVLGQGGTEAFF TGTGCCTGGAGTGTACTGGGACAGGGAGGCACTGAAGCTTTCTTT
- TRBD2 TRBJ2-3 TRBV3-1 CASSRSGASTDTQYF TGTGCCAGCAGCCGCAGCGGGGCTAGCACAGATACGCAGTATTTT
many TRBD2 TRBJ2-1 TRBV3-1 CASSPRSSGTSYEQFF TGTGCCAGCAGCCCCCGGTCTAGCGGGACTAGCTATGAGCAGTTCTTC
- TRBD1 TRBJ1-3 TRBV6-6 CATEGTGSNTIYF TGTGCCACCGAGGGGACAGGGTCAAACACCATATATTTT
few TRBD2 TRBJ2-2 TRBV7-2 CASSLVWLAGRVGELFF TGTGCCAGCAGCTTAGTTTGGCTAGCGGGACGAGTAGGGGAGCTGTTTTTT
few - TRBJ2-5 TRBV5-1 CASSTPTSGETQYF TGCGCCAGCAGCACCCCCACTAGTGGAGAGACCCAGTACTTC
many TRBD1 TRBJ1-4 TRBV12-3/TRBV12-4 CASSLNRGEVEKLFF TGTGCCAGCAGTTTGAACAGGGGAGAGGTTGAAAAACTGTTTTTT
many TRBD2 TRBJ2-7 TRBV11-2 CASSPKREGVQYF TGTGCCAGCAGCCCCAAGCGGGAGGGGGTCCAGTACTTC